This T cell receptor beta chain was sequenced in a study of T-cell reconstitution after alpha-beta-depleted transplantation in children. Preparation of the TCRbeta library involved a method that used unique molecular identifiers. TCRdb itself ran the PCR reads through MiXCR, one entry per CDR3 protein. The data contain 450,000 to 600,000 distinct CDR3 sequences, about 16% of them singletons. There are a few counts of this clonotype. The sequences come from PBMCs from the stem cell graft donor, collected from the stem cell graft. The TCR comes from a human donor who donated a stem cell graft to a child with acute lymphoblastic leukemia.

CDR3: CSVRETGYHEQFF. The CDR3 DNA reads TGCAGCGTTAGGGAAACAGGGTACCATGAGCAGTTCTTC. The genes are TRBV29-1 and TRBJ2-1; possible D gene TRBD1, 6 bases. V was cut by 5 bases and J by 8 bases, with 16 bases left in between. This CDR3 spans 13 amino acids. CDR1 SQVTM and CDR2 ANQGSEA come from the germline V gene.